Listed below are T cell receptor beta chains from one sample, sequenced in a study of shared clonotypes between healthy human individuals. Sequencing used immunoSEQ multiplex PCR; TCRdb keeps in-frame clones, though not all of them. The repertoire holds 1.5 million to 2.5 million clones, with about 95% as singletons. Sequenced sample: naive CD8+ T cells sorted from blood. The receptor source for this set is a man younger than 35 in good health. Each CDR3 is given with its conserved first and last residue. D genes are given only for firm matches. A row's size may be missing; if present it is once, few, many or a size class.

j_call | cdr3_length | d_call | clone_size | v_call | cdr3_aa | cdr3_nt
TRBJ2-7 | 12 | . | . | TRBV13 | CASSPGGYEQYF | TGTGCCAGCAGCCCAGGAGGCTACGAGCAGTACTTC
TRBJ2-3 | 14 | . | . | TRBV28 | CASSWTSIADTQYF | TGTGCCAGCAGTTGGACGTCAATTGCAGATACGCAGTATTTT
TRBJ1-6 | 17 | TRBD1 | once | TRBV2 | CASTLAMTGVGNSPLHF | TGTGCCAGCACCCTTGCGATGACAGGGGTGGGAAATTCACCCCTCCACTTT
TRBJ2-4 | 14 | TRBD2 | . | TRBV2 | CASSESGATDIQYF | TGTGCCAGCAGTGAAAGCGGGGCTACGGACATTCAGTACTTC
TRBJ2-5 | 15 | TRBD1 | . | TRBV27 | CASTSLGTGQETQYF | TGTGCCAGCACCTCCTTGGGGACAGGACAAGAGACCCAGTACTTC
TRBJ2-1 | 16 | . | . | TRBV2 | CASSGPVPTSVNEQFF | TGTGCCAGCAGTGGGCCGGTCCCGACTAGTGTCAATGAGCAGTTCTTC
TRBJ2-3 | 16 | . | . | TRBV5-6 | CASSLDIGSSTDTQYF | TGTGCCAGCAGCTTGGATATCGGATCTAGCACAGATACGCAGTATTTT
TRBJ2-1 | 16 | . | . | TRBV7-3 | CASSPNPQGSYNEQFF | TGTGCCAGCAGCCCCAACCCCCAGGGCTCCTACAATGAGCAGTTCTTC
TRBJ2-1 | 15 | . | . | TRBV10-2 | CASSDYGSSYNEQFF | TGCGCCAGCAGTGATTACGGGAGTTCCTACAATGAGCAGTTCTTC
TRBJ2-7 | 14 | . | . | TRBV27 | CASKGGWVGHEQYF | TGTGCCAGCAAAGGGGGGTGGGTGGGGCACGAGCAGTACTTC
TRBJ2-1 | 14 | . | . | TRBV4-3 | CASSQEQWYNEQFF | TGCGCCAGCAGCCAAGAACAGTGGTACAATGAGCAGTTCTTC
TRBJ2-3 | 14 | . | . | TRBV4-2 | CASSPPGLEDTQYF | TGTGCCAGCAGCCCGCCAGGGTTGGAAGATACGCAGTATTTT
TRBJ1-2 | 14 | TRBD1 | . | TRBV6-5 | CASSPRTGGYGYTF | TGTGCCAGCAGTCCGAGGACAGGGGGCTATGGCTACACCTTC
TRBJ2-1 | 14 | TRBD1 | once | TRBV4-1 | CASSPGQGPDEQFF | TGCGCCAGCAGCCCTGGACAGGGTCCAGATGAGCAGTTCTTC
TRBJ2-7 | 13 | . | . | TRBV27 | CASSLRGGYEQYF | TGTGCCAGCAGTTTGCGGGGCGGATACGAGCAGTACTTC
TRBJ2-1 | 14 | TRBD2 | . | TRBV9 | CASSASGGYNEQFF | TGTGCCAGCAGCGCTAGCGGGGGGTACAATGAGCAGTTCTTC
TRBJ2-7 | 11 | . | . | TRBV7-2 | CASRLGGEQYF | TGTGCCAGCAGACTAGGGGGAGAGCAGTACTTC
TRBJ1-4 | 14 | . | . | TRBV6-6 | CASSPYGGDEKLFF | TGTGCCAGCAGCCCATACGGTGGTGATGAAAAACTGTTTTTT
TRBJ2-7 | 12 | TRBD1 | . | TRBV10-3 | CAIGGQKYEQYF | TGTGCCATCGGGGGACAGAAATACGAGCAGTACTTC
TRBJ2-7 | 15 | TRBD2 | . | TRBV28 | CASSLRAGGPYEQYF | TGTGCCAGCAGTTTAAGGGCGGGAGGCCCCTACGAGCAGTACTTC
TRBJ1-2 | 11 | . | few | TRBV16 | CASSMGGGYTF | TGTGCCAGCAGCATGGGGGGAGGCTACACCTTC
TRBJ2-7 | 14 | . | . | TRBV12-5 | CASGPRERSYEQYF | TGTGCTAGTGGGCCACGGGAGCGCTCCTACGAGCAGTACTTC
TRBJ2-7 | 13 | . | . | TRBV2 | CASSQTGSYEQYF | TGTGCCAGCAGTCAGACAGGATCCTACGAGCAGTACTTC
TRBJ1-1 | 10 | . | . | TRBV7-9 | CASSSTEAFF | TGTGCCAGCAGCTCCACTGAAGCTTTCTTT
TRBJ1-1 | 13 | . | . | TRBV13 | CASSLGQGSEAFF | TGTGCCAGCAGCTTAGGACAGGGCTCCGAAGCTTTCTTT
TRBJ1-4 | 14 | . | . | TRBV4-1 | CASGFGGADEKLFF | TGCGCCAGCGGGTTCGGGGGCGCGGATGAAAAACTGTTTTTT
TRBJ2-2 | 12 | . | . | TRBV5-4 | CASSSFLGELFF | TGTGCCAGCAGCTCTTTCCTGGGGGAGCTGTTTTTT
TRBJ2-1 | 14 | TRBD2 | . | TRBV4-3 | CASSTGLAWNEQFF | TGCGCCAGTTCCACGGGACTAGCGTGGAATGAGCAGTTCTTC
TRBJ2-1 | 16 | . | . | TRBV11-2 | CASSFLMGGAMDEQFF | TGTGCCAGCAGCTTTCTCATGGGGGGGGCTATGGATGAGCAGTTCTTC
TRBJ2-7 | 14 | . | . | TRBV6-6 | CASSYSGGFYEQYF | TGTGCCAGCAGTTACTCGGGGGGATTCTACGAGCAGTACTTC
TRBJ1-3 | 13 | . | . | TRBV25-1 | CASSELGSHTIYF | TGTGCCAGCAGTGAATTGGGGTCGCACACCATATATTTT
TRBJ2-5 | 14 | . | once | TRBV30 | CAWSVLSPSETQYF | TGTGCCTGGAGTGTACTGAGTCCCTCAGAGACCCAGTACTTC
TRBJ2-2 | 22 | TRBD1 | . | TRBV9 | CASSPKDRAHWEGASFHGELFF | TGTGCCAGCAGCCCTAAAGACAGGGCCCACTGGGAAGGAGCCTCTTTTCACGGGGAGCTGTTTTTT
TRBJ2-2 | 15 | . | . | TRBV19 | CASSWGQGLAGELFF | TGTGCCAGTAGTTGGGGGCAGGGGCTGGCCGGGGAGCTGTTTTTT
TRBJ2-2 | 17 | TRBD2 | once | TRBV7-8 | CASSSEALAGRSGELFF | TGTGCCAGCAGCTCAGAAGCTCTAGCGGGCCGTTCCGGGGAGCTGTTTTTT
TRBJ2-7 | 16 | TRBD2 | . | TRBV4-1 | CASSQDVSGTPYEQYF | TGCGCCAGCAGCCAAGACGTTAGCGGGACTCCCTACGAGCAGTACTTC
TRBJ2-2 | 12 | . | . | TRBV7-9 | CASTWGAGELFF | TGTGCCAGCACCTGGGGGGCCGGGGAGCTGTTTTTT
TRBJ2-3 | 17 | . | . | TRBV5-6 | CASSDLLYTGSTDTQYF | TGTGCCAGCAGCGACTTATTGTATACCGGTAGCACAGATACGCAGTATTTT
TRBJ2-3 | 15 | TRBD2 | . | TRBV11-2 | CASSFLAGNSDTQYF | TGTGCCAGCAGCTTCCTAGCGGGAAACTCAGATACGCAGTATTTT
TRBJ1-1 | 14 | TRBD1 | . | TRBV7-6 | CASSLWTGDTEAFF | TGTGCCAGCAGCCTCTGGACAGGGGACACTGAAGCTTTCTTT
TRBJ2-1 | 15 | TRBD2 | . | TRBV30 | CACHLVGSGRDEQFF | TGTGCCTGCCACCTCGTCGGTAGCGGGAGGGATGAGCAGTTCTTC
TRBJ2-6 | 16 | . | . | TRBV4-3 | CASSQDPGEGANVLTF | TGCGCCAGCAGCCAAGATCCGGGGGAGGGGGCCAACGTCCTGACTTTC
TRBJ2-1 | 15 | TRBD2 | . | TRBV11-3 | CASSLRTSGSSEQFF | TGTGCCAGCAGCTTAAGGACTAGCGGGAGTAGTGAGCAGTTCTTC
TRBJ2-7 | 15 | TRBD1 | . | TRBV7-9 | CASSPGTGPDYEQYF | TGTGCCAGCAGCCCCGGGACAGGGCCTGACTACGAGCAGTACTTC
TRBJ2-7 | 16 | . | . | TRBV21-1 | CASSKGRTSGTYEQYF | TGTGCCAGCAGCAAAGGCCGGACTAGCGGGACCTACGAGCAGTACTTC
TRBJ1-1 | 16 | TRBD1 | . | TRBV9 | CASSSTGAGGIAEAFF | TGTGCCAGCAGCTCCACAGGGGCTGGGGGTATCGCTGAAGCTTTCTTT
TRBJ2-7 | 16 | . | . | TRBV4-1 | CASSQAVVGASYEQYF | TGCGCCAGCAGCCAAGCGGTGGTGGGGGCTTCCTACGAGCAGTACTTC
TRBJ1-5 | 16 | . | once | TRBV7-9 | CASSTGDWVENQPQHF | TGTGCCAGCAGCACTGGCGACTGGGTAGAAAATCAGCCCCAGCATTTT
TRBJ2-3 | 16 | TRBD2 | . | TRBV6-1 | CASSELAGVPPDTQYF | TGTGCCAGCAGTGAGCTAGCGGGAGTTCCCCCAGATACGCAGTATTTT
TRBJ2-5 | 17 | TRBD2 | . | TRBV5-1 | CASSFPLAGGLQETQYF | TGCGCCAGCAGCTTTCCCCTAGCGGGGGGGCTCCAAGAGACCCAGTACTTC
TRBJ1-1 | 13 | TRBD1 | . | TRBV6-6 | CASSLTDREEAFF | TGTGCCAGCAGCCTCACGGACAGGGAAGAAGCTTTCTTT
TRBJ2-7 | 16 | TRBD2 | . | TRBV6-6 | CASSYAETGGPYEQYF | TGTGCCAGCAGTTACGCGGAAACGGGAGGGCCCTACGAGCAGTACTTC
TRBJ2-2 | 12 | . | . | TRBV5-1 | CASQSASGELFF | TGCGCCAGCCAATCCGCCTCCGGGGAGCTGTTTTTT
TRBJ2-3 | 13 | . | . | TRBV6-1 | CASSGSPSDTQYF | TGTGCCAGCAGCGGTAGCCCATCAGATACGCAGTATTTT